This T cell receptor beta chain was found in a study of HIV-infected patients and healthy controls. CDR3 size: 17 residues. CDR1 and CDR2 from the germline V gene are MNHEY and SVGAGI. V was pared by 2 bases and J by 1 base, with 14 bases between. Within the sample, this clonotype is medium-sized. Its matching antigen is unknown. Follow-up blood was drawn about 14 weeks, roughly three months, after antiretroviral therapy began. The repertoire came from unfractionated whole blood and reflected all unsorted peripheral T cells. Findings and limits, study-wide: Size-matched repertoire data failed to replicate the apparent Gini index recovery after therapy in HIV-infected patients.

Reverse transcription used 450 to 550 ng RNA and constant-region primers for alpha and beta. Each of the alpha and beta chains got its own library through chain-specific third strand synthesis with indices. TCRdb re-called the 5' RACE reads through MiXCR, storing one row per CDR3 protein. Of thousands of distinct CDR3 sequences in the sample, around 8.7% were seen once. This TCR derives from an adult with HIV infection. The sample was blood, taken during antiretroviral therapy. The chain couples TRBV6-5 to TRBJ2-2; D is perhaps TRBD1 or TRBD2 (5 bases each). The CDR3 is CASSYGPGAVNTGELFF. The CDR3 nucleotides read TGTGCCAGCAGTTACGGTCCCGGGGCCGTGAACACCGGGGAGCTGTTTTTT.